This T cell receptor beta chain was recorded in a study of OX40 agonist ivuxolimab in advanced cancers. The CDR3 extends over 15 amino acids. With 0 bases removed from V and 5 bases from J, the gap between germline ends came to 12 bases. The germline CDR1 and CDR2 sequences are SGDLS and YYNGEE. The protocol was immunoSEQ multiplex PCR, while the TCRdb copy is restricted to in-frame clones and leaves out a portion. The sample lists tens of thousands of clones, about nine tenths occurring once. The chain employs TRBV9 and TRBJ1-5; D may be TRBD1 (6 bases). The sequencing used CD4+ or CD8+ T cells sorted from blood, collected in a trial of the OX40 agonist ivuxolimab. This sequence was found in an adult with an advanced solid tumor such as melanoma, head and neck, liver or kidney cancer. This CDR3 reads CASSVAGGSHQPQHF. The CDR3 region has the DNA TGTGCCAGCAGCGTAGCGGGGGGCAGTCATCAGCCCCAGCATTTT.